The 5 T cell receptor beta chains below all came from one sample that was sequenced in a study of OX40 agonist ivuxolimab in advanced cancers. Here immunoSEQ multiplex PCR was the method, and the copy in TCRdb shows in-frame clones only, minus some. The table has around 68,000 clones, approximately 89% seen once. Sequenced here: CD4+ or CD8+ T cells sorted from blood, sampled in a trial of the OX40 agonist ivuxolimab. The receptors were gathered from an adult with an advanced solid tumor such as melanoma, head and neck, liver or kidney cancer.

The J gene is TRBJ1-2, the V gene TRBV27; D gene uncertain. V dropped 6 bases and J dropped 5 bases, with 19 bases sitting between them. From germline, CDR1 is MNHEY and CDR2 SMNVEV (reference sequence). This CDR3 is built from 15 residues. The DNA of the CDR3 is TGTGCCAGCAGGGATTCCGGGAGAACACAGTATGGCTACACCTTC. Amino acid sequence: CASRDSGRTQYGYTF.

This chain links TRBV2 with TRBJ2-5; D unresolved. Trimming left V 3 bases short and J 2 bases short, with 10 bases between. Germline values: CDR1 SNHLY, CDR2 FYNNEI. This CDR3 is 14 amino acids long. CDR3 in DNA: TGTGCCAGCAGTGATAGTGGGGTTCAAGAGACCCAGTACTTC. Protein product: CASSDSGVQETQYF.

The V gene is TRBV6-1, the J gene TRBJ2-3; 12 bases map to TRBD2. Germline CDR1 and CDR2: MNHNS and SASEGT. The CDR3 contains 15 residues. Losses at the gene ends were 1 base for V and 6 bases for J; bases not matched to a gene: 2. In nucleotides, the CDR3 is TGTGCCAGCAGTGAAGGGACTAGCGGGGCGGATACGCAGTATTTT. As protein: CASSEGTSGADTQYF.

The chain combines TRBV7-6 with TRBJ1-1; perhaps TRBD1 as D (5 bases). In germline, CDR1 is SGHVS, CDR2 FNYEAQ. The germline V and J ends were trimmed by 0 bases and 6 bases, with 8 bases remaining between them. This CDR3 has 13 residues. CDR3 DNA: TGTGCCAGCAGCTTAGCCGGGACGGCTGAAGCTTTCTTT. Its protein product is CASSLAGTAEAFF.

This chain uses TRBV5-1 with TRBJ2-3; the match to TRBD1 covers 9 bases. In germline, CDR1 is SGHRS, CDR2 YFSETQ. The CDR3 spans 17 residues. V trimming: 4 bases; J trimming: 0 bases; junction bases outside the gene matches: 9. The CDR3 sequence is CASSTGQGITSTDTQYF. As DNA, the CDR3 is TGCGCCAGCAGCACTGGACAGGGGATAACTAGCACAGATACGCAGTATTTT.